This is a list of T cell receptor beta chains from one sample in a study of blood T cell repertoires in COVID-19. Clones were sequenced by immunoSEQ multiplex PCR, and TCRdb holds only the in-frame ones, with some missing. The sample has fewer than 350,000 clones, approximately 91% seen once. Material for sequencing was PBMCs or T cells enriched from blood (not recorded which). Receptor source: a woman in her 40s with acute COVID-19. Both conserved end residues are part of each CDR3.

V gene	J gene	CDR3 protein
TRBV7-3	TRBJ2-1	CASSLVGRGQYNEQFF
TRBV5-1	TRBJ2-7	CASSSDRVIYEQYF
TRBV2	TRBJ2-2	CASRLSSTNTGELFF
TRBV7-2	TRBJ1-5	CASSLVEGPSNQPQHF
TRBV19	TRBJ2-1	CATGGGLGPYNEQFF
TRBV6-5	TRBJ1-6	CASSYFGQGARPLHF
TRBV7-2	TRBJ1-2	CASSPYMSLRANYGYTF
TRBV28	TRBJ2-5	CASSSTRGLAPQETQYF
TRBV1	TRBJ2-2	CTSSPLGGGGNTGELFF
TRBV7-2	TRBJ1-6	CASSLTQDRLHSPLHF
TRBV10-3	TRBJ1-1	CAIRDSLNTEAFF
TRBV6-5	TRBJ2-7	CASSRTKGLADQYF
TRBV27	TRBJ1-4	CASSQDRVREKLFF
TRBV5-1	TRBJ1-2	CASSLSGSSYGYTF
TRBV5-6	TRBJ2-7	CASSLPGNSYEQYF
TRBV18	TRBJ2-3	CASSPYRGTDTQYF
TRBV7-9	TRBJ2-2	CASSPGRTGVSNTGELFF
TRBV28	TRBJ1-6	CASSLPTGINSPLHF
TRBV7-9	TRBJ2-1	CASTGTRGGDEQFF